This T cell receptor beta chain was captured by sequencing in a study of shared clonotypes between healthy human individuals. As for the study in general: CD4 naive cells filled three plates per donor, CD4 memory three, CD8 naive two and CD8 memory one.

Germline lookup yields CDR1 SGHRS and CDR2 YFSETQ. The V and J ends lost 3 bases and 0 bases, in that order; junction bases with no gene match: 2. The CDR3 totals 15 residues. This clone was seen just once. Its specificity is not known. This same CDR3 is encoded by further DNA sequences in the sample. Study results and limitations: There were few donors, and this limited the genetic and exposure-history diversity represented. Among a handful of donors, roughly 5% of naive CD4 clonotypes were found in common.

Researchers divided each subset's genomic DNA evenly across several immunoSEQ plates. Assay used: immunoSEQ multiplex PCR; TCRdb lists only in-frame clones, some missing. Of 1.6 million or so clones listed, around 95% are singletons. V usage is TRBV5-1 and J usage is TRBJ2-1; 8 positions agree with TRBD1. Sequenced material: naive CD4+ T cells sorted from blood. Subset indicated: CD45RA+ positively selected. This TCR was recovered from a man younger than 45 in good health. The CDR3 loop reads CASSSGQGSYNEQFF. The CDR3 coding sequence is TGCGCCAGCAGCTCAGGACAGGGCTCCTACAATGAGCAGTTCTTC.